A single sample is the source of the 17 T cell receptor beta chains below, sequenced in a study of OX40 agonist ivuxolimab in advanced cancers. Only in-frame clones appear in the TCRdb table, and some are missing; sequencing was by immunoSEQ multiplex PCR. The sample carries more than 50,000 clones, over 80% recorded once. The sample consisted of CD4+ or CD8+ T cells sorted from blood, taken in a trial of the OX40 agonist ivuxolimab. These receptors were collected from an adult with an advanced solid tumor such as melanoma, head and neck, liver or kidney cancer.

In nucleotides, the CDR3 is TGTGCCAGCAGTCGCGGGGACAGTCAGACCCAGTACTTC. Translating gives CASSRGDSQTQYF. The rearrangement uses TRBV28 and TRBJ2-5; possible D gene TRBD1, 7 bases. Trimming removed 5 bases at V and 6 bases at J, with 13 bases between. The CDR3 has 13 amino acids. Germline CDR1 MDHEN, CDR2 SYDVKM.

CDR3 residues: CASSSGDRTYEQYF. The DNA of the CDR3 is TGTGCCAGCAGCTCAGGGGACAGGACCTACGAGCAGTACTTC. V and J are TRBV28 and TRBJ2-5; 8 positions agree with TRBD1. The DNA end is more similar to TRBJ2-7, so the J call may be wrong. This CDR3 comprises 14 residues. Germline V gene data show CDR1 as MDHEN and CDR2 as SYDVKM.

CDR3 amino acids: CASSPPGINEQYF. CDR3 in DNA: TGTGCCAGCAGCCCGCCAGGAATCAACGAGCAGTACTTC. The chain employs TRBV5-4 and TRBJ2-7; D remains ambiguous. The CDR3 runs to 13 residues. The germline V gene encodes CDR1 SGHNT and CDR2 YYREEE (reference sequence). With 4 bases removed from V and 5 bases from J, the gap between germline ends came to 13 bases. Complete variable domain (other parts from reference TRBV5-4 and TRBJ2-7): ETGVTQSPTHLIKTRGQQVTLRCSSQSGHNTVSWYQQALGQGPQFIFQYYREEENGRGNFPPRFSGLQFPNYSSELNVNALELDDSALYLCASSPPGINEQYFGPGTRLTVT.

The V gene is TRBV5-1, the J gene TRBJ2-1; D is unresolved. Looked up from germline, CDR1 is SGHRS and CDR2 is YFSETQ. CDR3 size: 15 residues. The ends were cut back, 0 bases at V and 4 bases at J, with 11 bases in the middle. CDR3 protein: CASSLDPARYNEQFF. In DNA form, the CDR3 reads TGCGCCAGCAGCTTGGATCCCGCACGGTACAATGAGCAGTTCTTC.

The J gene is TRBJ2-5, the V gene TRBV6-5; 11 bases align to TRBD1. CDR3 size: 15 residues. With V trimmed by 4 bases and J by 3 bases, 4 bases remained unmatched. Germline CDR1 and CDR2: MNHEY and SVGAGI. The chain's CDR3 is CASSSRDRGKETQYF. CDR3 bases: TGTGCCAGCAGTTCCCGGGACAGGGGGAAAGAGACCCAGTACTTC.

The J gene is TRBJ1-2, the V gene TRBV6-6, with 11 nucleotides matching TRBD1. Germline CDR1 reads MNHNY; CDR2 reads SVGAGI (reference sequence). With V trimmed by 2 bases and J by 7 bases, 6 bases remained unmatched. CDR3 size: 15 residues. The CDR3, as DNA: TGTGCCAGCAGTTACCTTCCGGGACAGGGGGTTGGCTACACCTTC. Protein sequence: CASSYLPGQGVGYTF.

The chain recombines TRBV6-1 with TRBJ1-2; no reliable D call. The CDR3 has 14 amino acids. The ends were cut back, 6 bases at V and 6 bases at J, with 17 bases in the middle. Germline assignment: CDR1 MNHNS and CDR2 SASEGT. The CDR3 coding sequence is TGTGCCAGCAGAGGACTTACGGAGGTGGATGGCTACACCTTC. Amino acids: CASRGLTEVDGYTF.

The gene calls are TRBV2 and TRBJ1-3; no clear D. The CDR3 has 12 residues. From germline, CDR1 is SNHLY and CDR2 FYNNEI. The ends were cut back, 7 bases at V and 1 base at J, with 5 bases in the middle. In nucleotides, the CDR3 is TGTGCCAGCAAGCCTTCTGGAAACACCATATATTTT. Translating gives CASKPSGNTIYF.

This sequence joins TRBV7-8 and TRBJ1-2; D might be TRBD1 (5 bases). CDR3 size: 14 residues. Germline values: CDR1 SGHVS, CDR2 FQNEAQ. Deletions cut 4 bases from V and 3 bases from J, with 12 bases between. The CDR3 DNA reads TGTGCCAGCAGCTCTAGCCAGGGAGACTATGGCTACACCTTC. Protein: CASSSSQGDYGYTF.

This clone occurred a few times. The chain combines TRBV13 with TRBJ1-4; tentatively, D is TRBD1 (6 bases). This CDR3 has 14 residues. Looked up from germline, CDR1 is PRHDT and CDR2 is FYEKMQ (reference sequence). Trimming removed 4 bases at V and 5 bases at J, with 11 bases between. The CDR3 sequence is CASSYRVVNEKLFF. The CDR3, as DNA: TGTGCCAGCAGCTACAGGGTCGTAAATGAAAAACTGTTTTTT.

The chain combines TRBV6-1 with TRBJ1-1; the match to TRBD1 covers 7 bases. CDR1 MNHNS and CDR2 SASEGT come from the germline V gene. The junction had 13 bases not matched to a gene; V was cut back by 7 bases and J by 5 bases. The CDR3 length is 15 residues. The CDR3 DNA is TGTGCCAGCATCATCCCGGGACAGATCAAAACTGAAGCTTTCTTT. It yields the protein CASIIPGQIKTEAFF.

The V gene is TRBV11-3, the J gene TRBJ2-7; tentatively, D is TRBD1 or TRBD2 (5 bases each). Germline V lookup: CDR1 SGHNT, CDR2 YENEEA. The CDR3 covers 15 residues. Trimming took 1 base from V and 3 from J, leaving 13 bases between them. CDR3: CASSLGGYDHYEQYF. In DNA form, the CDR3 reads TGTGCCAGCAGCTTAGGGGGGTATGATCACTACGAGCAGTACTTC.

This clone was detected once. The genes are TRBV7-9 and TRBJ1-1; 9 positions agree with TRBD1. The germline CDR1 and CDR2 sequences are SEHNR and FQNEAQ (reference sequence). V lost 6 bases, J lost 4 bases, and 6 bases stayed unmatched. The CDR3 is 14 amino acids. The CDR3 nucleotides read TGTGCCAGCAGTTCCCCGGACAGGGGCACTGAAGCTTTCTTT. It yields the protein CASSSPDRGTEAFF. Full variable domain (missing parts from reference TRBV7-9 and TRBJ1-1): DTGVSQNPRHKITKRGQNVTFRCDPISEHNRLYWYRQTLGQGPEFLTYFQNEAQLEKSRLLSDRFSAERPKGSFSTLEIQRTEQGDSAMYLCASSSPDRGTEAFFGQGTRLTVV.

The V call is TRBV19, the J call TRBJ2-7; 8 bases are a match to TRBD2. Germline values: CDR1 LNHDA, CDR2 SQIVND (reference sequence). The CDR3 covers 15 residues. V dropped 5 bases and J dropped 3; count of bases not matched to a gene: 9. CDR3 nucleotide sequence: TGTGCCAGTAGTCCCCCGAAGGCGGGGGGCTACGAGCAGTACTTC. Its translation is CASSPPKAGGYEQYF.

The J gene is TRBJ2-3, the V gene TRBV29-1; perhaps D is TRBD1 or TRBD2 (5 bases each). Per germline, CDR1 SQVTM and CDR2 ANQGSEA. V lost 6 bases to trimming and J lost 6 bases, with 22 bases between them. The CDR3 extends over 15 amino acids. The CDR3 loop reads CSVARQGGGTDTQYF. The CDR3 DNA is TGCAGCGTCGCCCGCCAGGGCGGAGGTACTGATACGCAGTATTTT.

The CDR3: CASSNSGSGEGLAKNIQYF. The CDR3 DNA follows: TGTGCCAGCAGCAATTCGGGTAGCGGAGAGGGCTTAGCCAAAAACATTCAGTACTTC. V gene TRBV21-1 combines with J gene TRBJ2-4; the D call in the table, TRBD2, was not verified against the DNA. TRBV21-1 is a pseudogene locus. The CDR3 totals 19 residues.

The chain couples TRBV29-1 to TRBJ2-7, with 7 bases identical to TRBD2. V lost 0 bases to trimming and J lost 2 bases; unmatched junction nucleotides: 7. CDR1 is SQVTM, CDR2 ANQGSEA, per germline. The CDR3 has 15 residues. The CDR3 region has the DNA TGCAGCGTTGAAGATCCGCTAGCGGAAACCTACGAGCAGTACTTC. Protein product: CSVEDPLAETYEQYF.